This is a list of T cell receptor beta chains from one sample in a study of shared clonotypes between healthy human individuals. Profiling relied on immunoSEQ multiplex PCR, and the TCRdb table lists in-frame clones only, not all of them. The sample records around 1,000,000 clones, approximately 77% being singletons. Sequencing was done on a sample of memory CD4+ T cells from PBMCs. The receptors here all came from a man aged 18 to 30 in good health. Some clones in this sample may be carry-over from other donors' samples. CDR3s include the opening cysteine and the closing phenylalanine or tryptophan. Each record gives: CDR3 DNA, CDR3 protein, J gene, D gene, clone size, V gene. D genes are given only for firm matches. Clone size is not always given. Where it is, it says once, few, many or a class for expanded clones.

DNA: TGTGCCAGCAGCAGCCCCCCCCAGGGCCAAGTCCAGTACTTC
CDR3: CASSSPPQGQVQYF
J: TRBJ2-5
D: -
size: -
V: TRBV5-5

DNA: TGTGCCAGCAGCTTAACGGGTGATTCACCCCTCCACTTT
CDR3: CASSLTGDSPLHF
J: TRBJ1-6
D: -
size: -
V: TRBV7-8

DNA: TGTGCCAGCGGGATAATAGTAGGCGAGCAGTACTTC
CDR3: CASGIIVGEQYF
J: TRBJ2-7
D: -
size: -
V: TRBV6-5

DNA: TGTGCCAGCAGCTTAGATTCAGGCTTTACCTACGAGCAGTACTTC
CDR3: CASSLDSGFTYEQYF
J: TRBJ2-7
D: -
size: -
V: TRBV7-6

DNA: TGTGCCAGCAGCCTGTGGACAGGCACCGGGGAGCTGTTTTTT
CDR3: CASSLWTGTGELFF
J: TRBJ2-2
D: TRBD1
size: -
V: TRBV7-2

DNA: TGTGCCTGGAGTCAGACCGGGAACTATGGCTACACCTTC
CDR3: CAWSQTGNYGYTF
J: TRBJ1-2
D: -
size: -
V: TRBV30

DNA: TGTGCCTGGAACTGGGTGTTCCAAGAGACCCAGTACTTC
CDR3: CAWNWVFQETQYF
J: TRBJ2-5
D: -
size: -
V: TRBV30

DNA: TGTGCCAGCAGTACTACCAGGGTCGGCAACATTCAGTACTTC
CDR3: CASSTTRVGNIQYF
J: TRBJ2-4
D: -
size: -
V: TRBV28

DNA: TGTGCCAGCAGTGAGAGAGGGACAGGGGGCGTTCTTGACTATGGCTACACCTTC
CDR3: CASSERGTGGVLDYGYTF
J: TRBJ1-2
D: TRBD1
size: -
V: TRBV6-1

DNA: TGTGCCAGCAGCTGGGGACAGGGGGGGGAGCTGTTTTTT
CDR3: CASSWGQGGELFF
J: TRBJ2-2
D: TRBD1
size: -
V: TRBV7-2

DNA: TGTGCCAGCAGCTTATGGGAAAATCAGCCCCAGCATTTT
CDR3: CASSLWENQPQHF
J: TRBJ1-5
D: -
size: -
V: TRBV11-2

DNA: TGCAGCGCTTGGGATCCAAATGTTCCGGGCTACACCTTC
CDR3: CSAWDPNVPGYTF
J: TRBJ1-2
D: -
size: -
V: TRBV29-1

DNA: TGCGCCAGCAGCCAAGATCGGATCGGCTGGGTAGCTTTCTTT
CDR3: CASSQDRIGWVAFF
J: TRBJ1-1
D: -
size: -
V: TRBV4-1

DNA: TGTGCCAGCAGCTTGTCTCTAGCCAAAAACATTCAGTACTTC
CDR3: CASSLSLAKNIQYF
J: TRBJ2-4
D: -
size: -
V: TRBV7-8

DNA: TGTGCCAGCAGTTTAAGAGCTGGCCTAGATACGCAGTATTTT
CDR3: CASSLRAGLDTQYF
J: TRBJ2-3
D: -
size: once
V: TRBV28

DNA: TGCAGCGTACCCACAGATGGCTACACCTTC
CDR3: CSVPTDGYTF
J: TRBJ1-2
D: -
size: once
V: TRBV29-1

DNA: TGTGCCAGCAAATCCTACTTATTCAATCAGCCCCAGCATTTT
CDR3: CASKSYLFNQPQHF
J: TRBJ1-5
D: -
size: -
V: TRBV6-6

DNA: TGTGCCACCTATAGTGGCAATCAGCCCCAGCATTTT
CDR3: CATYSGNQPQHF
J: TRBJ1-5
D: -
size: -
V: TRBV6-1

DNA: TGCGCCAGCAGTAGGGATAGCGGGAGCACAGATACGCAGTATTTT
CDR3: CASSRDSGSTDTQYF
J: TRBJ2-3
D: TRBD2
size: -
V: TRBV5-1

DNA: TGTGCCAGCAGCTCTTTTTACGGGGCTTTCTTT
CDR3: CASSSFYGAFF
J: TRBJ1-1
D: -
size: -
V: TRBV7-2

DNA: TGCGCCAGCAGCTTGATCCGGACTAGCACAGATACGCAGTATTTT
CDR3: CASSLIRTSTDTQYF
J: TRBJ2-3
D: -
size: -
V: TRBV5-1

DNA: TGTGCCAGCAGCGGCGTCGGGGGTGGCACAGATACGCAGTATTTT
CDR3: CASSGVGGGTDTQYF
J: TRBJ2-3
D: -
size: -
V: TRBV9

DNA: TGTGCCAGCTCACCGCCAGGACTAGCGCCCGAGCAGTACTTC
CDR3: CASSPPGLAPEQYF
J: TRBJ2-7
D: TRBD2
size: -
V: TRBV18

DNA: TGTGCCAGCAGCTACCTAGCGCCCACGAACACCGGGGAGCTGTTTTTT
CDR3: CASSYLAPTNTGELFF
J: TRBJ2-2
D: -
size: few
V: TRBV7-6

DNA: TGCGCCAGCAGCCAATTAGGAGGGTTCGGGGATGAGCAGTTCTTC
CDR3: CASSQLGGFGDEQFF
J: TRBJ2-1
D: -
size: -
V: TRBV4-1

DNA: TGTGCCAGCAGACTGGACAGACAACGCCAAGAGACCCAGTACTTC
CDR3: CASRLDRQRQETQYF
J: TRBJ2-5
D: -
size: -
V: TRBV7-8

DNA: TGCGCCAGCCTCGGTAGTCCGGGCGACGGGGACACTGAAGCTTTCTTT
CDR3: CASLGSPGDGDTEAFF
J: TRBJ1-1
D: -
size: -
V: TRBV5-1

DNA: TGTGCCATCAGTCCAGGGGTGACTAATGAAAAACTGTTTTTT
CDR3: CAISPGVTNEKLFF
J: TRBJ1-4
D: -
size: -
V: TRBV10-3

DNA: TGTGCCAGCAGCTTGCCGGGACTAGCGGGATCGGGGAGGGATACGCAGTATTTT
CDR3: CASSLPGLAGSGRDTQYF
J: TRBJ2-3
D: TRBD2
size: -
V: TRBV5-6

DNA: TGTGCCAGCAGTTCTTTAGCGGGATATACCTACGAGCAGTACTTC
CDR3: CASSSLAGYTYEQYF
J: TRBJ2-7
D: TRBD2
size: -
V: TRBV27

DNA: TGTGCCAGTAGTATAACCCGTGAGTCGCGTTTGGGAGATACGCAGTATTTT
CDR3: CASSITRESRLGDTQYF
J: TRBJ2-3
D: -
size: -
V: TRBV19

DNA: TGTGCCACCAAGGTTACGCTATCCGGGGAGCTGTTTTTT
CDR3: CATKVTLSGELFF
J: TRBJ2-2
D: -
size: -
V: TRBV15

DNA: TGCGCCAGCAGCTTGTTTGGCTGGGGACAGGAGGCCTACGAGCAGTACTTC
CDR3: CASSLFGWGQEAYEQYF
J: TRBJ2-7
D: TRBD1
size: -
V: TRBV5-1

DNA: TGTGCCAGCAGCTTGCTACGGAGAACATCTGGGGCCAACGTCCTGACTTTC
CDR3: CASSLLRRTSGANVLTF
J: TRBJ2-6
D: -
size: -
V: TRBV5-6

DNA: TGTGCCACCGAAGGGGGTGATGGATTGTTCTTC
CDR3: CATEGGDGLFF
J: TRBJ2-1
D: -
size: -
V: TRBV21-1

DNA: TGTGCTTCGAAGGGACAGGGAGCAAGACCTGGGGCCAACGTCCTGACTTTC
CDR3: CASKGQGARPGANVLTF
J: TRBJ2-6
D: TRBD1
size: -
V: TRBV30

DNA: TGTGCCAGCAGCTTACCCACTAGCGGGAGGCCGCCCTACAATGAGCAGTTCTTC
CDR3: CASSLPTSGRPPYNEQFF
J: TRBJ2-1
D: TRBD2
size: -
V: TRBV11-1

DNA: TGTGCCAGCAGCTTAGCCCCGGGAGGGATGGGAAATGAGCAGTTCTTC
CDR3: CASSLAPGGMGNEQFF
J: TRBJ2-1
D: TRBD2
size: -
V: TRBV7-2